A single sample gave rise to the 8 T cell receptor beta chains below, sequenced in a study of post-analysis software for immune sequencing data. Study-wide findings and caveats: About 5 TRBV segments, including TRBV5-6, TRBV5-1 and TRBV20-1, were more frequent in patients than controls.

TCR beta cDNA libraries had unique molecular identifiers. TCRdb re-derived calls from the PCR reads in MiXCR, one entry per CDR3 protein. This repertoire shows 700,000 to 800,000 distinct CDR3 sequences, 25% to 30% found once; its top ten account for around 0.56%. Their specific antigens are unknown. The sample was blood. These receptors were taken from a girl aged 5 to 17 with multiple sclerosis.

The sample holds a few counts of this clonotype. The chain employs TRBV13 and TRBJ2-3; tentative D call: TRBD2 (6 bases). The V gene's germline CDR1 is PRHDT and CDR2 FYEKMQ (reference sequence). V was cut by 4 bases and J by 11 bases, with 13 bases left in between. CDR3 size: 12 residues. The CDR3 DNA reads TGTGCCAGCAGCTCCCCCGGGAGTATGCAGTATTTT. Translation gives CASSSPGSMQYF.

At least ten counts were recorded for this clonotype. At one boundary the junction diverges from the germline segment, which might be a read error. The chain employs TRBV7-2 and TRBJ2-7; the D gene is possibly TRBD1 (5 bases). The CDR3 length is 14 residues. Per the germline V gene, CDR1 is SGHTA and CDR2 is FQGNSA. The CDR3 sequence: CASSLVRGSYEQYF. Written as DNA, the CDR3 is TGCGCCAGCAGCCTTGTAAGGGGTTCCTACGAGCAGTACTTC.

This clonotype was seen repeatedly, ten times or more. V is TRBV28 and J is TRBJ2-5; perhaps TRBD1 as D (5 bases). V was trimmed by 2 bases and J by 5 bases, leaving 18 bases between them. This CDR3 spans 16 amino acids. Germline values: CDR1 MDHEN, CDR2 SYDVKM. The CDR3 spells CASSLRSQRPGETQYF. CDR3 DNA sequence: TGTGCCAGCAGTTTAAGATCCCAGCGACCAGGGGAGACCCAGTACTTC.

The rearrangement joins TRBV2 to TRBJ1-1; 8 bases fit TRBD1. J lost 11 bases, V lost 7 bases, and 9 bases had no gene match. CDR1 is SNHLY and CDR2 is FYNNEI in the germline V gene. The CDR3 runs to 12 residues. DNA of the CDR3: TGTGCCAGCATCCGGGACAGGTGGTTTGCTTTCTTT. Amino acid sequence: CASIRDRWFAFF.

This sequence joins TRBV27 and TRBJ2-7; TRBD1 agrees at 8 bases. The J segment lost 1 base and the V segment lost 1 base, leaving 6 bases of the junction unmatched. The CDR3 totals 16 residues. From germline, CDR1 is MNHEY and CDR2 SMNVEV (reference sequence). The CDR3 here is CASSLYPQGASYEQYF. The CDR3 DNA sequence: TGTGCCAGCAGTTTATATCCCCAGGGGGCATCCTACGAGCAGTACTTC.

The rearrangement uses TRBV12-3 or TRBV12-4 and TRBJ2-3; D possibly corresponds to TRBD2 (7 bases). This CDR3 region has 14 residues. Trimming stripped 6 bases from V and 5 bases from J, with 15 bases between. The CDR3 here is CASRLRGGGDTQYF. The CDR3 coding sequence is TGTGCCAGCAGACTAAGGGGGGGGGGAGATACGCAGTATTTT.

This sequence joins TRBV20-1 and TRBJ1-2; D might be TRBD1 (5 bases). The germline V gene encodes CDR1 DFQATT and CDR2 SNEGSKA (reference sequence). Between the trimmed V and J ends, which lost 2 bases and 9 bases, there was a span of 13 bases. The CDR3 extends over 12 amino acids. This CDR3 reads CSARPGTNSYTF. Here the CDR3 DNA reads TGCAGTGCTAGACCGGGGACGAATAGCTACACCTTC.

This clonotype was counted ten times or more. The chain is built from TRBV20-1 and TRBJ2-7, with D possibly TRBD2 on 7 matching bases. This CDR3 region has 14 residues. V was pared by 8 bases and J by 7 bases, with 24 bases between. Germline values: CDR1 DFQATT, CDR2 SNEGSKA (reference sequence). The CDR3 loop reads CSWGGPQATREQYF. CDR3 DNA: TGCAGTTGGGGGGGGCCACAGGCCACTCGTGAGCAGTACTTC.